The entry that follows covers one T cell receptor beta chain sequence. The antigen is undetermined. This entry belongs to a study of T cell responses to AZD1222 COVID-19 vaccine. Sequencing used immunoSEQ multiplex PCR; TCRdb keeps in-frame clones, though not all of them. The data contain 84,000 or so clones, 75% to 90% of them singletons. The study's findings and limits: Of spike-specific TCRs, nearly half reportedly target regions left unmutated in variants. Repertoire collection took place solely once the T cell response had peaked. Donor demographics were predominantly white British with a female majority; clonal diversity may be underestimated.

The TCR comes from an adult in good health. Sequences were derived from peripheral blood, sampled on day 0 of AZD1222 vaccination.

CDR3 in DNA: TGTGCCAGCAGCTTATCAGCGGGAGGGGGAACCGGGGAGCTGTTTTTT. This gives the protein CASSLSAGGGTGELFF. The rearrangement uses TRBV11-3 and TRBJ2-2; 10 nucleotides agree with TRBD2. J was trimmed by 5 bases and V by 2 bases; bases with no gene match: 5. CDR1 and CDR2 from the germline V gene are SGHNT and YENEEA. This CDR3 is 16 amino acids long.